The sequence of this T cell receptor (beta chain) was determined in a study of blood T cell repertoires in COVID-19. Study-wide context: Researchers got acute and convalescent COVID-19 samples from the United States, Italy and Spain. PBMCs, B-cell-depleted T cells, or T cells provided the cDNA or gDNA that made up the material.

The authors' processing: Amplifying reference gene primers gave estimates of nucleated cell counts. Libraries were prepared by immunoSEQ multiplex PCR; TCRdb keeps only in-frame clonotypes and omits some of them. That table gives V, J and clone size, and the DNA gave D and trimming. The sample has roughly 70,000 clones; roughly 75% are singletons. Germline CDR1 reads MGHDK; CDR2 reads SYGVNS. Trimming cost V 1 base and J 3 bases, with 15 bases left between them. The length of the CDR3 is 16 residues. The sequenced sample consisted of peripheral blood. This TCR was sampled from a human donor in a cohort sampled during active COVID-19. The rearrangement joins TRBV25-1 to TRBJ1-1, with unresolved D. Here the CDR3 reads CASSEFLGSSYTEAFF. The CDR3 region has the DNA TGTGCCAGCAGTGAATTCCTGGGGAGCTCCTACACTGAAGCTTTCTTT.